This T cell receptor (beta chain) was documented in a study of early T cells in non-severe SARS-CoV-2 infection. The V gene's germline CDR1 is SGHDT and CDR2 YYEEEE. The V end lost 2 bases, the J end lost 2 bases, and 11 bases lay between the germline ends. CDR3 length: 14 amino acids. TCRdb reprocessed the 5' RACE reads via MiXCR and lists one record per CDR3 protein. The sample has tens of thousands of distinct CDR3 sequences; under 15% are singletons. General study results and limits: Matching with VDJdb favored anti-spike CD8 responses (missing private and CD4 specificities).

This clonotype was detected many times. Its cognate antigen is unknown. The rearrangement links TRBV5-6 to TRBJ2-7, with D perhaps matching TRBD1 or TRBD2 (5 bases each). The clonotype originates from an adult who was a healthcare worker with PCR-confirmed SARS-CoV-2 infection or an uninfected control (not recorded which). The specimen comprised whole blood, sampled at baseline. Here the CDR3 reads CASSFWGLPYEQYF. As DNA, the CDR3 is TGTGCCAGCAGCTTCTGGGGGTTACCCTACGAGCAGTACTTC.